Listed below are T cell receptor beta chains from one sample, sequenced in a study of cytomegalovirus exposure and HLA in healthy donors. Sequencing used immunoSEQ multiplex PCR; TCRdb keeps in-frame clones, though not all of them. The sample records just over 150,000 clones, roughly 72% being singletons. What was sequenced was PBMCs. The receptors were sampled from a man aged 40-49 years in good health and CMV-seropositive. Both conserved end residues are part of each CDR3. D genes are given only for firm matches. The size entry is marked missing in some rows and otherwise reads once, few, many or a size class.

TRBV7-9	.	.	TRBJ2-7	CASSPRDNHYEQYF	TGTGCCAGCAGCCCACGGGACAACCACTACGAGCAGTACTTC
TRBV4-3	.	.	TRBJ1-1	CASSQERETGAFF	TGCGCCAGCAGCCAAGAGAGAGAGACAGGAGCTTTCTTT
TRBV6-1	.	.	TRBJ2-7	CASSATQGGYEQYF	TGTGCCAGCAGTGCAACACAGGGGGGGTACGAGCAGTACTTC
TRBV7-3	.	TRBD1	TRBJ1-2	CASSLGTGGLGNYGYTF	TGTGCCAGCAGCTTGGGGACAGGGGGCTTGGGGAACTATGGCTACACCTTC
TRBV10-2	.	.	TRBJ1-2	CASSDPQTVDYGYTF	TGCGCCAGCAGTGACCCGCAGACAGTTGACTATGGCTACACCTTC
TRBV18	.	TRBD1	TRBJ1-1	CASSPGTGGMNTEAFF	TGTGCCAGCTCACCGGGGACAGGGGGGATGAACACTGAAGCTTTCTTT
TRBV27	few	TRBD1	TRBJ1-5	CASSFSDRARPQHF	TGTGCCAGCAGTTTCAGCGACAGGGCCCGGCCCCAGCATTTT
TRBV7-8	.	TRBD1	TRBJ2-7	CASSQIRGPYEQYF	TGTGCCAGCAGCCAAATCAGGGGGCCCTACGAGCAGTACTTC
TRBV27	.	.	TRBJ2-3	CASSLVQGADTQYF	TGTGCCAGCAGTTTGGTACAGGGCGCAGATACGCAGTATTTT
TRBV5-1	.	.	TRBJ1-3	CASSLWTTSNTIYF	TGCGCCAGCAGCCTGTGGACAACGTCGAACACCATATATTTT
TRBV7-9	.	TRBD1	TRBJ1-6	CASSTGGYSSPLHF	TGTGCCAGCAGCACAGGGGGATATAGTTCACCCCTCCACTTT
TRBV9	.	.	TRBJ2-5	CASSVESVAGETQYF	TGTGCCAGCAGCGTAGAGTCGGTAGCTGGGGAGACCCAGTACTTC
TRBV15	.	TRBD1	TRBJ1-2	CATSTRTGTGFYGYTF	TGTGCCACCAGCACCAGGACCGGGACAGGATTCTATGGCTACACCTTC
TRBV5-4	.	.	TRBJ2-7	CASSEPGVYEQYF	TGTGCCAGCAGCGAGCCGGGGGTGTACGAGCAGTACTTC